What follows describes a single TCR beta chain. Measured with immunoSEQ multiplex PCR; TCRdb has only the in-frame clones, and not every one. The data hold about 130,000 clones, with 85% to 95% observed a single time. This sample was included in a study of control samples from healthy donors and cancer patients. This TCR was recovered from a man aged 60 to 69 with colorectal cancer. The sample was PBMCs.

The CDR3 DNA follows: TGTGCCAGCAGTGATTCTCCGGGCTACGGTTCATTGAACACTGAAGCTTTCTTT. This encodes CASSDSPGYGSLNTEAFF. V usage is TRBV6-4 and J usage is TRBJ1-1; D call uncertain. CDR3 length: 18 residues. V was shortened by 3 bases and J by 0 bases, with 20 bases between the two germline ends. Germline V gives CDR1 MRHNA, CDR2 SNTAGT.